The 11 T cell receptor beta chains presented below share a single source sample, sequenced in a study of Ad26.COV2.S vaccination and SARS-CoV-2 variants. The treatment here: approximately 18 received Ad26.COV2.S at low or high dose, single or two shots; several received placebo; per-sample allocation not given. Sampling was done on day 63 after the first vaccine or placebo injection. Repertoires were generated with immunoSEQ multiplex PCR, while TCRdb's copy carries only in-frame clones and drops some. The sample includes hundreds of thousands of clones, around 88% of them seen just once. The sample here was peripheral blood, taken in a trial of Ad26.COV2.S vaccine versus placebo. These receptors came from a person between 18 and 65 years old who received the Ad26.COV2.S COVID-19 vaccine or a placebo.

This clone was seen only a few times. The chain is built from TRBV30 and TRBJ1-3, with a weak D call TRBD1 (6 bases). V lost 2 bases and J lost 2, with 19 bases in between. Germline lookup yields CDR1 GTSNPN and CDR2 SVGIG (reference sequence). CDR3 length equals 17 residues. The CDR3 loop is CAWSRDKGVRTGNTIYF. The CDR3 coding sequence is TGTGCCTGGAGTCGGGACAAAGGCGTTCGGACTGGAAACACCATATATTTT.

The J gene is TRBJ2-6, the V gene TRBV2; TRBD2 matches 7 bases. The germline V gene encodes CDR1 SNHLY and CDR2 FYNNEI. The junction had 5 bases not matched to a gene; V was cut back by 3 bases and J by 3 bases. The length of the CDR3 is 16 residues. The CDR3 region has the DNA TGTGCCAGCAGTGAGAGCGGGGCTGGTGGGGCCAACGTCCTGACTTTC. Residues: CASSESGAGGANVLTF.

The genes are TRBV3-1 (or the pseudogene TRBV3-2) and TRBJ2-1; tentative D call: TRBD1 (5 bases). V lost 8 bases and J 6 bases, leaving 11 bases between the germline ends. This CDR3 region has 12 residues. Germline-derived CDR1 and CDR2 are LGHDT and YNNKEL (reference sequence). The CDR3 coding sequence is TGTGCCAGCGGTGGCAGGGTCAATGAGCAGTTCTTC. Translation gives CASGGRVNEQFF.

The J gene is TRBJ2-1, the V gene TRBV11-2, with 11 positions matching TRBD2. This CDR3 comprises 16 residues. V lost 2 bases, J lost 7 bases, and 7 bases stayed unmatched. Germline V gives CDR1 SGHAT, CDR2 FQNNGV. This CDR3 is CASSLKSSGGKNEQFF. DNA for the CDR3: TGTGCCAGCAGCTTAAAGTCTAGCGGGGGGAAAAATGAGCAGTTCTTC.

The V and J genes are TRBV7-9 and TRBJ2-7; TRBD1 agrees at 11 bases. Trimming at V came to 5 bases and at J to 6 bases, leaving 3 bases not matched to a gene. From germline, CDR1 is SEHNR and CDR2 FQNEAQ (reference sequence). This CDR3 contains 13 residues. CDR3 sequence reads: CASSGTGGIEQYF. The CDR3 DNA follows: TGTGCCAGCAGCGGGACAGGGGGTATCGAGCAGTACTTC. Full variable domain (rest looked up from reference TRBV7-9 and TRBJ2-7): DTGVSQNPRHKITKRGQNVTFRCDPISEHNRLYWYRQTLGQGPEFLTYFQNEAQLEKSRLLSDRFSAERPKGSFSTLEIQRTEQGDSAMYLCASSGTGGIEQYFGPGTRLTVT.

The chain recombines TRBV3-1 (or the pseudogene TRBV3-2) with TRBJ2-2; D unresolved. Germline lookup yields CDR1 LGHDT and CDR2 YNNKEL (reference sequence). The CDR3 extends over 13 amino acids. V was shortened by 0 bases and J by 6 bases, with 5 bases between the two germline ends. The CDR3 DNA is TGTGCCAGCAGCCAAGATTATGCCGGGGAGCTGTTTTTT. Protein: CASSQDYAGELFF.

This chain links TRBV5-1 with TRBJ1-1, with TRBD1 matching 7 bases. Germline CDR1 is SGHRS and CDR2 is YFSETQ. The trim removed 3 bases at V and 1 base at J, leaving 6 bases unmatched. The CDR3 has 15 residues. The CDR3 protein is CASSSSGTANTEAFF. The CDR3 DNA is TGCGCCAGCAGCTCATCCGGGACAGCGAACACTGAAGCTTTCTTT. The complete variable domain, with remaining parts taken from reference TRBV5-1 and TRBJ1-1, reads KAGVTQTPRYLIKTRGQQVTLSCSPISGHRSVSWYQQTPGQGLQFLFEYFSETQRNKGNFPGRFSGRQFSNSRSEMNVSTLELGDSALYLCASSSSGTANTEAFFGQGTRLTVV.

The chain recombines TRBV19 with TRBJ2-3; 9 positions match TRBD2. This CDR3 is 14 amino acids long. V lost 7 bases to trimming and J lost 5 bases; unmatched junction nucleotides: 7. Germline CDR1 and CDR2: LNHDA and SQIVND (reference sequence). The CDR3: CASTQRGAGDTQYF. CDR3 DNA sequence: TGTGCCAGTACTCAGCGGGGGGCCGGAGATACGCAGTATTTT.

The chain combines TRBV18 with TRBJ2-2, with TRBD2 matching 10 bases. V was clipped by 2 bases and J by 4 bases; unmatched bases: 4. Germline V lookup: CDR1 KGHSH, CDR2 LQKENI. The CDR3 runs to 16 residues. The CDR3 DNA reads TGTGCCAGCTCACCAAGACTAGCGGGCGGCACCGGGGAGCTGTTTTTT. Amino acid sequence: CASSPRLAGGTGELFF. The whole variable domain, remainder taken from reference TRBV18 and TRBJ2-2, is NAGVMQNPRHLVRRRGQEARLRCSPMKGHSHVYWYRQLPEEGLKFMVYLQKENIIDESGMPKERFSAEFPKEGPSILRIQQVVRGDSAAYFCASSPRLAGGTGELFFGEGSRLTVL.

The CDR3 region has the DNA TGTGCCAGCAGTCCCCGCGACAAAACCTACGAGCAGTACTTC. Translation: CASSPRDKTYEQYF. The chain employs TRBV28 and TRBJ2-7; no firm D call. Germline lookup yields CDR1 MDHEN and CDR2 SYDVKM. The CDR3 consists of 14 residues. V lost 5 bases to trimming and J lost 2 bases, with 13 bases between them.

The V call is TRBV7-9, the J call TRBJ1-1, with D possibly being TRBD1 (6 bases). This CDR3 spans 15 amino acids. From germline, CDR1 is SEHNR and CDR2 FQNEAQ (reference sequence). Trimming left V 4 bases short and J 0 bases short, with 12 bases between. The CDR3 DNA sequence: TGTGCCAGCAGCTCGTGGGACACCATGAACACTGAAGCTTTCTTT. This encodes CASSSWDTMNTEAFF.